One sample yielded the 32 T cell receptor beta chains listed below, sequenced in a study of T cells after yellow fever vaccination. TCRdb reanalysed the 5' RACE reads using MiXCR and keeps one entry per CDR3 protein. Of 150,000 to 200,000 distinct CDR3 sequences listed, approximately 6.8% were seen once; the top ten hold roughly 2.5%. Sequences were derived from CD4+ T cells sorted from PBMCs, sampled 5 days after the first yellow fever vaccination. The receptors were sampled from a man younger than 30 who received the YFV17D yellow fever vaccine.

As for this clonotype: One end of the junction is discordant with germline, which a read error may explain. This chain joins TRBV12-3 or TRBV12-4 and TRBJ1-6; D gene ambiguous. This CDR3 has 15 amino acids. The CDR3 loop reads CARSLPLLENSPLHF. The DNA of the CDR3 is TGTGCCCGCAGTTTACCTTTGCTGGAGAATTCACCCCTCCACTTT.

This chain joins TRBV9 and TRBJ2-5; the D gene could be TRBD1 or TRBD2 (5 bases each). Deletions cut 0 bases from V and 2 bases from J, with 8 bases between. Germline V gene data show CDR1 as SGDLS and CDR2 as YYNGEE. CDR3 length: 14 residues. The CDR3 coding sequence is TGTGCCAGCAGCGTAGGGGGGATTCAAGAGACCCAGTACTTC. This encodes CASSVGGIQETQYF.

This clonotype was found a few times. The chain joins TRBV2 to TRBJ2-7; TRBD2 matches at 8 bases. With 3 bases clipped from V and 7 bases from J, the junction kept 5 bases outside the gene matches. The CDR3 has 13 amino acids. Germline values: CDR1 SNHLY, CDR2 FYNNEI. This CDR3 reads CASSEEAGVEQYV. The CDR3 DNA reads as TGTGCCAGCAGTGAGGAAGCGGGGGTGGAGCAGTACGTC.

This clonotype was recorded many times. CDR3 coding DNA: TGTGCCAGCAGCCGCAGGGGAGCGGGTAATTCACCCCTCCACTTT. Amino acids: CASSRRGAGNSPLHF. The chain is built from TRBV7-2 and TRBJ1-6, with D possibly being TRBD1 (6 bases). Germline assignment: CDR1 SGHTA and CDR2 FQGNSA. The CDR3 is made up of 15 amino acids. V lost 5 bases and J lost 6, with 14 bases in between.

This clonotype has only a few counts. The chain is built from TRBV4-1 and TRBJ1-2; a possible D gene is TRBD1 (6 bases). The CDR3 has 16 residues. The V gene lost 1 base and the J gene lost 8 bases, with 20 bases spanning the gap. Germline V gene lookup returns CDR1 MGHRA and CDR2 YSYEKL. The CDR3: CASSQATGSRLRGYTF. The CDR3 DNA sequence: TGCGCCAGCAGCCAAGCCACAGGGTCCCGACTCCGGGGCTACACCTTC.

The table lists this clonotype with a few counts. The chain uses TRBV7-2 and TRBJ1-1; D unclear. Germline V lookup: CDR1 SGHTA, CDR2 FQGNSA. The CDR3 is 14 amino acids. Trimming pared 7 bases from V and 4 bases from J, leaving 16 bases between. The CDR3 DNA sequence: TGTGCCAGCACGACGGGTCCTAGGTCCACTGAAGCTTTCTTT. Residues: CASTTGPRSTEAFF.

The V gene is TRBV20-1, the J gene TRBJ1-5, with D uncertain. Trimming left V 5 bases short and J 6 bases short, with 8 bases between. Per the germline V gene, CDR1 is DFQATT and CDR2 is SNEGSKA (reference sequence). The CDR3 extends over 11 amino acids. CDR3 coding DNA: TGCAGTGCTGCGCATGGTCAGCCCCAGCATTTT. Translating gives CSAAHGQPQHF.

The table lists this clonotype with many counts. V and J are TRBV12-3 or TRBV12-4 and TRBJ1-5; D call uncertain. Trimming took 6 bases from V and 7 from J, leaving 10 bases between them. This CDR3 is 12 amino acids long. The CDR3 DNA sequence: TGTGCCAGCAGGGCAGGCCCCCAGCCCCAGCATTTT. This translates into CASRAGPQPQHF.

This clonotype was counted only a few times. CDR3 bases: TGTGCCAGCAGCAGTAGGACAGGGTTCAATCAGCCCCAGCATTTT. It specifies CASSSRTGFNQPQHF. V is TRBV12-3 or TRBV12-4 and J is TRBJ1-5; 8 bases are shared with TRBD1. Trimming removed 6 bases from V and 3 bases from J; junction bases left unmatched: 7. The CDR3 is made up of 15 amino acids.

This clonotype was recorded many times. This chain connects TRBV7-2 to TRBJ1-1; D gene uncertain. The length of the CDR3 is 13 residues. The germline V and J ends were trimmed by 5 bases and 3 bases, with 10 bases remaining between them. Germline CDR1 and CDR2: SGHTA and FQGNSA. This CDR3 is CASSVLGYTEAFF. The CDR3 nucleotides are TGTGCCAGCAGCGTACTAGGGTACACTGAAGCTTTCTTT.

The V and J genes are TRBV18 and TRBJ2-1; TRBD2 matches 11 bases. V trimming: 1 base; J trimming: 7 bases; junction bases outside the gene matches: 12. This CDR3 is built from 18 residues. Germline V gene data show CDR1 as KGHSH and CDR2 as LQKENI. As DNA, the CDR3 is TGTGCCAGCTCACCACTCGCACTACTAGCGGGGGCGGAGAATGAGCAGTTCTTC. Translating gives CASSPLALLAGAENEQFF.

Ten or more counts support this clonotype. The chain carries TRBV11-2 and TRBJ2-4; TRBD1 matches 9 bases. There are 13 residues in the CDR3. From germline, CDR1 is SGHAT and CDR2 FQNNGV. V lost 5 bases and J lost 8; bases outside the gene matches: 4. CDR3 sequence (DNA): TGTGCCAGCAGCGGACAGGGGTGGGACATTCAGTACTTC. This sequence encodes CASSGQGWDIQYF.

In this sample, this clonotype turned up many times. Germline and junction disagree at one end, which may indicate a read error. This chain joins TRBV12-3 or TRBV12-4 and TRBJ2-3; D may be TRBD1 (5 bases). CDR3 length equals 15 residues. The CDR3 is CASSLVTGSTDTQYF. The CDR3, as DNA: TGTGCCAGCAGCTTAGTTACAGGCAGCACAGATACGCAGTATTTT.

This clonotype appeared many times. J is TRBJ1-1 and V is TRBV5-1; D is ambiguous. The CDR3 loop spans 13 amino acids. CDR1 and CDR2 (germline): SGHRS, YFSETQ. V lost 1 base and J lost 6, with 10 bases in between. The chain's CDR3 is CASSLYGRSEAFF. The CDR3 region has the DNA TGCGCCAGCAGCTTGTACGGGCGGTCTGAAGCTTTCTTT.

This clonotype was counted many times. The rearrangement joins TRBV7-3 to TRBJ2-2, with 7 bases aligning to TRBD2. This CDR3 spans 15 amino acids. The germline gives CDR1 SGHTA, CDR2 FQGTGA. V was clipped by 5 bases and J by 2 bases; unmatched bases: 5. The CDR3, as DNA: TGTGCCAGCAGCCCCCCGGGGGGAAACACCGGGGAGCTGTTTTTT. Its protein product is CASSPPGGNTGELFF.

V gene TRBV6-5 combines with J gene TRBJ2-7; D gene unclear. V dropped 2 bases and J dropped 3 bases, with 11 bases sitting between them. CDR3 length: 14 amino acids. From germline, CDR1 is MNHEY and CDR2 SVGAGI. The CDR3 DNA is TGTGCCAGCAGTTACGGTCGGCCCAGCTACGAGCAGTACTTC. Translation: CASSYGRPSYEQYF.

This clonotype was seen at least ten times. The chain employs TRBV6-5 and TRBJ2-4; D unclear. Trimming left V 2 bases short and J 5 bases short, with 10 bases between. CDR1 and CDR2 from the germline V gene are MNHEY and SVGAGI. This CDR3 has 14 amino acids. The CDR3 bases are TGTGCCAGCAGTTACGCAGCGTCGGAAAACATTCAGTACTTC. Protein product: CASSYAASENIQYF.

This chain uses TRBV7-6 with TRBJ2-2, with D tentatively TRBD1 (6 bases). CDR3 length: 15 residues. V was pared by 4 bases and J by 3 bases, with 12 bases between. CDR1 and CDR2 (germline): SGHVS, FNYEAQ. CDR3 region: CASSSPGTHTGELFF. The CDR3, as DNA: TGTGCCAGCAGCTCCCCCGGGACACACACCGGGGAGCTGTTTTTT.

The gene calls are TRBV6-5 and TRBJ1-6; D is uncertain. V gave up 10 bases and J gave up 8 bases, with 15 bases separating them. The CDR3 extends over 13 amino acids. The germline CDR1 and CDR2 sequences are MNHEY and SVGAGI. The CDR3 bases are TGTGCCACCTCGCCCCTCGAGGATTCACCCCTCCACTTT. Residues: CATSPLEDSPLHF.

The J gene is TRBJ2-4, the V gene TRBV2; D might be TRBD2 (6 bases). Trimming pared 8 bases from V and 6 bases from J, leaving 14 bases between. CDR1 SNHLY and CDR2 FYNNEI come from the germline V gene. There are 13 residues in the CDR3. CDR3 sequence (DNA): TGTGCCAGCGGGGGACTCCGTCTAAACATTCAGTACTTC. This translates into CASGGLRLNIQYF.

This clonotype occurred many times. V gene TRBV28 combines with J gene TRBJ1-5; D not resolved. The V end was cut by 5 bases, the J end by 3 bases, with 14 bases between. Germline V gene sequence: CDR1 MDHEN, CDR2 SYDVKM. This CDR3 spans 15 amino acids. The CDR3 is CASSTRRLINQPQHF. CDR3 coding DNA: TGTGCCAGCAGTACCCGCAGACTTATCAATCAGCCCCAGCATTTT.

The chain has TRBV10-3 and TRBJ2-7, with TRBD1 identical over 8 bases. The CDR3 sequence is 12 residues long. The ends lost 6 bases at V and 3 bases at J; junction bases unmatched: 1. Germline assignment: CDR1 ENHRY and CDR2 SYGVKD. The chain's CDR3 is CAISGQGYEQYV. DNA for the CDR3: TGTGCCATCAGCGGACAGGGCTACGAGCAGTACGTC.

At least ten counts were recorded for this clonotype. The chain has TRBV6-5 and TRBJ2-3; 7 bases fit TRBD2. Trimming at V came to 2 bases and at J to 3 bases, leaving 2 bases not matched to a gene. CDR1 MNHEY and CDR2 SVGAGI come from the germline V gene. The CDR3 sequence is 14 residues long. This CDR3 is CASSYGLGTDTQYF. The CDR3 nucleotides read TGTGCCAGCAGTTACGGACTAGGAACAGATACGCAGTATTTT.

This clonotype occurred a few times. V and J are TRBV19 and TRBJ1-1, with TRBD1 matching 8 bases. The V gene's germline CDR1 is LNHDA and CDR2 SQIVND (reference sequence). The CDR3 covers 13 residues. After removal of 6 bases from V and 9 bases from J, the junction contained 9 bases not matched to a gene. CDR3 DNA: TGTGCCAGTAGCCGACAGGGGACTGAACAAGCTTTCTTT. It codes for CASSRQGTEQAFF.

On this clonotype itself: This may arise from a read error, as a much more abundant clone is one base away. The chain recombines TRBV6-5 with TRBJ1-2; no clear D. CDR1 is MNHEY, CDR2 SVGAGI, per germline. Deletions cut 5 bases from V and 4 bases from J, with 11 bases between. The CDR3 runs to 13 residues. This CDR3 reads CASSHGRGYGYTF. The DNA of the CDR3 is TGTGCCAGCAGTCACGGTAGAGGCTATGGCTACACCTTC.

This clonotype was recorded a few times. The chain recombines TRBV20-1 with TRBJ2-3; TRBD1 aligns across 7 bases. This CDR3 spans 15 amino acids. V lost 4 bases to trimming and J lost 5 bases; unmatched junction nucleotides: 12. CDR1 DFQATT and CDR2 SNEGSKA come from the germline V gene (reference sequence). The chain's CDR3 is CSATPQGTVGDTQYF. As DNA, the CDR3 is TGCAGTGCTACACCCCAGGGGACAGTCGGAGATACGCAGTATTTT.

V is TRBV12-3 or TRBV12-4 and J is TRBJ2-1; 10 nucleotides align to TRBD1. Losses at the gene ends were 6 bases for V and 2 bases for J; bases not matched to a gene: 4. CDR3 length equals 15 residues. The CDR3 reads CASRLDRGTYNEQFF. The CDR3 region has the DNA TGTGCCAGCAGGTTGGACAGGGGGACCTACAATGAGCAGTTCTTC.

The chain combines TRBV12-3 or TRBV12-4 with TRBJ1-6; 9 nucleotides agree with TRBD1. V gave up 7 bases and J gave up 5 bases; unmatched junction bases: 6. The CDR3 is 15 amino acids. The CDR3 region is CASTRQGGNNSPLHF. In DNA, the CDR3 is TGTGCCAGCACCCGACAGGGGGGAAATAATTCACCCCTCCACTTT.

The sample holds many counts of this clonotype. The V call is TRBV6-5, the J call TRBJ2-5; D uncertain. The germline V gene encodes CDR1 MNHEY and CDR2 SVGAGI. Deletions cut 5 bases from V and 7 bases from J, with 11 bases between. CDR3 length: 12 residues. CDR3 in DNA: TGTGCCAGCAGTCCGGAGTGGGCGACCCAGTACTTC. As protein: CASSPEWATQYF.

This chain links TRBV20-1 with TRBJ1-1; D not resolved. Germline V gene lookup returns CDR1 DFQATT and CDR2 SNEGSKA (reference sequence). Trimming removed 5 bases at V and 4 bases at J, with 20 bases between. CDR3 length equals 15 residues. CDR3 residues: CSAPGPQTASTEAFF. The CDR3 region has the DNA TGCAGTGCTCCCGGGCCCCAGACCGCTTCCACTGAAGCTTTCTTT.

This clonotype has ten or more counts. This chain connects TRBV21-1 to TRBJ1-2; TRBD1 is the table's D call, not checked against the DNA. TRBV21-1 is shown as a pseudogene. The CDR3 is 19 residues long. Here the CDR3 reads CASSTVDWDSRWRPYGYTF. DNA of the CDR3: TGTGCCAGCAGCACCGTCGACTGGGACAGCAGGTGGAGACCCTATGGCTACACCTTC.

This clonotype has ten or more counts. CDR3 region: CASSLRGTPFDLQYF. The CDR3 coding sequence is TGTGCCAGCAGCTTGCGTGGGACCCCATTTGATCTTCAGTACTTC. The chain uses TRBV5-6 and TRBJ2-4, with D tentatively TRBD1 or TRBD2 (5 bases each). Germline V CDR1 and CDR2: SGHDT, YYEEEE. V was pared by 1 base and J by 11 bases, with 19 bases between. CDR3 length equals 15 residues.